This T cell receptor beta chain was identified during a study of radiation and T cells in renal cell carcinoma (dated by TCRdb to about 2020). Regarding the complete study: The samples were obtained from a clinical trial, where primary renal cell carcinomas were treated with 15 Gy stereotactic body radiation therapy and then removed by nephrectomy 4 weeks afterward. TCR beta sequencing covered approximately 50 samples in total, comprising around 26 tumors and roughly 27 peripheral blood samples. In the approximately 58 samples combined, 4,016,671 unique CDR3 nucleotide sequences were found, encoding 2.5 million to 3 million unique CDR3 amino acid sequences. Overall results and qualifications from the work: Tracking of blood repertoire dynamics stopped at about 27 days after treatment, with no follow-up past that point. With a single-armed trial design, the study had no way to address how radiation dose or scheduling affects the TCR repertoire. In blood, the top tumor clonotypes increased between baseline and 2 weeks post-radiation and then shrank by 4 weeks, which suggests that tumor-resident clones expanded only transiently. No pretreatment tumor biopsies were available, so the baseline intratumoral presence of clonotypes could not be determined.

Following the manufacturer's recommendations, the immunoSEQ kit was used to generate TCR beta libraries from genomic DNA. Library preparation used a first multiplex PCR with proprietary primers, then a second PCR adding unique barcodes, with bead cleanups after each round. Each sample batch included a kit-provided positive control reaction and a negative control reaction. The final libraries were assessed on an Agilent 4200 TapeStation D1000 ScreenTape, pooled by volume, and quantified by qPCR. Sequencing ran on an Illumina NextSeq500 with a MidOutput 150-cycle cartridge, using 156 Read1 and 15 Index1 cycles with kit custom primers. The pooled library was loaded at approximately 0.99 pM, and roughly 18% PhiX control was spiked in. The authors processed their data as follows. The vendor-processed data were analyzed in R, and a clonotype was defined as all T cells that share the same CDR3 nucleotide sequence. In the clone abundance analyses, frequencies in each sample were normalized to that sample's 10,000 most abundant clones. Public T cell clones, which averaged fewer than five per sample, were removed prior to analysis. Tumor-enriched clonotypes and baseline blood-enriched clonotypes were defined as those with an abundance difference of at least 32-fold between compartments. A beta-binomial differential abundance model was used to identify clonotypes that were expanded or contracted between blood time points. Tumor-blood repertoire similarity was measured with the Baroni-Urbani and Buser coefficient, and group comparisons used two-tailed Wilcoxon tests in R. TCRdb took over this immuneACCESS table, retaining in-frame rearrangements with V and J assigned. Such tables are incomplete; in checked studies, under half of the missing clones stem from an unresolved V gene, and the remainder is unexplained. D and trimming were read from the DNA, whereas the V and J calls and clone size are those reported in that table. Across this sample there are roughly 60,000 clones, with around three quarters seen only once. The ten largest clones represent about 7% of the sample.

CDR1 and CDR2 are read off the germline V gene as SGHAT and FQNNGV. V gives up 5 bases and J gives up 0 bases, and the segment between their germline ends measures 10 bases. Including the terminal cysteine and phenylalanine, the CDR3 comprises 15 residues. The CDR3 DNA has 45 bases and is translated from base 1. The time point label for this specimen denotes: blood 2 weeks post-SBRT. The meaning of the sample's treatment or condition label: 15 Gy SBRT to primary tumor, nephrectomy 4 weeks later. To follow tumor-enriched clonotypes, peripheral blood was collected serially from radiation-treated patients at baseline and again at 2 weeks and 4 weeks after SBRT. All patients had renal cell carcinoma with clear cell pathology. The QIAamp DNA Blood Mini Kit (Qiagen) was used to prepare genomic DNA for TCR sequencing. Only samples passing all quality control checks were included in the analyses. Comment on this clone: Its antigen is still unknown. Per-base quality was not reported, and no clone a single base away is much larger than it.

The sample in question was blood, obtained from a patient whose treatment included radiotherapy and nephrectomy. The V gene is TRBV11-2 and the J gene is TRBJ2-2; the best D guess is TRBD1, with 5 bases matching. The clonotype originates from a man between 60 and 75 years old with renal cell carcinoma. CDR3 reads: CASSRTGANTGELFF. The DNA sequence is given as TGTGCCAGCAGCAGAACAGGTGCGAACACCGGGGAGCTGTTTTTT.